The 30 T cell receptor beta chains reported below all come from one sample, sequenced in a study of PD-1 blockade in classical Hodgkin lymphoma. Time point noted: newly diagnosed, previously untreated cHL patient sample. TCRdb's table, derived via immunoSEQ multiplex PCR, lists solely in-frame clones and lacks some. The table shows fewer than 40,000 clones, with around 94% occurring only once. Sequencing input: peripheral blood mononuclear cells (PBMCs). The receptors were gathered from a human donor with classical Hodgkin lymphoma.

The genes are TRBV19 and TRBJ2-7, with D uncertain. The length of the CDR3 is 13 residues. The germline CDR1 and CDR2 sequences are LNHDA and SQIVND (reference sequence). V was trimmed by 3 bases and J by 2 bases, leaving 8 bases between them. This CDR3 reads CASSMDGAYEQYF. CDR3 coding DNA: TGTGCCAGTAGTATGGACGGAGCCTACGAGCAGTACTTC.

Here the CDR3 DNA reads TGTGCCAGCTCCCGCGGTAGGGGGGATTTAGAGACCCAGTACTTC. Amino acids: CASSRGRGDLETQYF. The rearrangement uses TRBV11-3 and TRBJ2-5; TRBD1 or TRBD2 may be the D gene (6 bases each). The CDR3 spans 15 residues. Germline assignment: CDR1 SGHNT and CDR2 YENEEA. The germline V and J ends were trimmed by 8 bases and 4 bases, with 20 bases remaining between them.

The chain links TRBV29-1 to TRBJ1-4; D might be TRBD1 (6 bases). Looked up from germline, CDR1 is SQVTM and CDR2 is ANQGSEA. Trimming took 4 bases from V and 2 from J, leaving 8 bases between them. The CDR3 has 13 residues. The chain's CDR3 is CSVGGGTNEKLFF. CDR3 nucleotide sequence: TGCAGCGTTGGGGGGGGCACTAATGAAAAACTGTTTTTT. Full variable domain (missing parts from reference TRBV29-1 and TRBJ1-4): SAVISQKPSRDICQRGTSLTIQCQVDSQVTMMFWYRQQPGQSLTLIATANQGSEATYESGFVIDKFPISRPNLTFSTLTVSNMSPEDSSIYLCSVGGGTNEKLFFGSGTQLSVL.

V usage is TRBV5-1 and J usage is TRBJ2-3, with D possibly being TRBD2 (6 bases). Germline V gene lookup returns CDR1 SGHRS and CDR2 YFSETQ. V was cut by 0 bases and J by 0 bases, with 11 bases left in between. The CDR3 totals 16 residues. In nucleotides, the CDR3 is TGCGCCAGCAGCTTGGCGGGCGGGACTAGCACAGATACGCAGTATTTT. As protein: CASSLAGGTSTDTQYF. The full variable domain, with the rest looked up from reference TRBV5-1 and TRBJ2-3, is KAGVTQTPRYLIKTRGQQVTLSCSPISGHRSVSWYQQTPGQGLQFLFEYFSETQRNKGNFPGRFSGRQFSNSRSEMNVSTLELGDSALYLCASSLAGGTSTDTQYFGPGTRLTVL.

This clone was counted a single time. The chain links TRBV27 to TRBJ1-1; a possible D gene is TRBD1 (5 bases). The CDR3 extends over 14 amino acids. Trimming removed 6 bases at V and 2 bases at J, with 13 bases between. Per the germline V gene, CDR1 is MNHEY and CDR2 is SMNVEV (reference sequence). CDR3 sequence: CASRTPGGNTEAFF. CDR3 nucleotides: TGTGCCAGCAGAACGCCGGGGGGTAACACTGAAGCTTTCTTT.

This chain connects TRBV7-9 to TRBJ2-7, with D perhaps matching TRBD2 (6 bases). Trimming shortened V by 4 bases and J by 1 base, and 8 bases separated the two germline ends. In germline, CDR1 is SEHNR, CDR2 FQNEAQ (reference sequence). This CDR3 spans 13 amino acids. The CDR3 region is CASSSTRSYEQYF. In nucleotides, the CDR3 is TGTGCCAGCAGCTCGACTAGATCCTACGAGCAGTACTTC. Full variable domain (remainder filled in from reference TRBV7-9 and TRBJ2-7): DTGVSQNPRHKITKRGQNVTFRCDPISEHNRLYWYRQTLGQGPEFLTYFQNEAQLEKSRLLSDRFSAERPKGSFSTLEIQRTEQGDSAMYLCASSSTRSYEQYFGPGTRLTVT.

V usage is TRBV11-2 and J usage is TRBJ1-6; D gene ambiguous. This CDR3 is 14 amino acids long. Germline V gene sequence: CDR1 SGHAT, CDR2 FQNNGV. V lost 4 bases to trimming and J lost 0 bases, with 4 bases between them. CDR3 protein: CASSSSSYNSPLHF. DNA for the CDR3: TGTGCCAGCAGCTCCAGCTCCTATAATTCACCCCTCCACTTT.

The rearrangement links TRBV9 to TRBJ2-1; D might be TRBD2 (6 bases). This CDR3 comprises 15 residues. The ends were cut back, 0 bases at V and 6 bases at J, with 13 bases in the middle. The germline V gene encodes CDR1 SGDLS and CDR2 YYNGEE. The CDR3 bases are TGTGCCAGCAGCGTAGACCCGGGAGCAGGCAATGAGCAGTTCTTC. This gives the protein CASSVDPGAGNEQFF.

This rearrangement joins TRBV7-7 to TRBJ2-2; TRBD1 or TRBD2 may be the D gene (5 bases each). The CDR3 runs to 18 residues. V lost 1 base and J 0 bases, leaving 15 bases between the germline ends. Germline CDR1 SSHAT, CDR2 FNYEAQ (reference sequence). The chain's CDR3 is CASSLGPWDRTNTGELFF. DNA of the CDR3: TGTGCCAGCAGCTTAGGGCCGTGGGACCGAACGAACACCGGGGAGCTGTTTTTT.

J is TRBJ2-7 and V is TRBV11-2; weak D call: TRBD1 (6 bases). From germline, CDR1 is SGHAT and CDR2 FQNNGV. The CDR3 has 15 residues. Trimming left V 5 bases short and J 2 bases short, with 16 bases between. In nucleotides, the CDR3 is TGTGCCAGCAGCCGACGTCGGGACACAACCTACGAGCAGTACTTC. This codes for CASSRRRDTTYEQYF.

The chain couples TRBV6-5 to TRBJ2-1; 13 positions match TRBD2. V was pared by 5 bases and J by 6 bases, with 4 bases of the junction left unmatched. Per germline, CDR1 MNHEY and CDR2 SVGAGI. The CDR3 runs to 15 residues. The CDR3 region has the DNA TGTGCCAGCAGTAGTACTAGCGGGAGGGTCAATGAGCAGTTCTTC. As protein: CASSSTSGRVNEQFF.

This clone was recorded a few times. V and J are TRBV7-2 and TRBJ2-1; TRBD2 matches 15 bases. Germline V gene sequence: CDR1 SGHTA, CDR2 FQGNSA. The CDR3 covers 19 residues. V shed 5 bases, J shed 4 bases, and the junction held 12 bases outside the gene matches. CDR3 region: CASSRPTGTSGGPYNEQFF. The CDR3 nucleotides are TGTGCCAGCAGCCGACCGACCGGGACTAGCGGGGGGCCTTACAATGAGCAGTTCTTC.

V is TRBV4-1 and J is TRBJ2-7; D perhaps matches TRBD2 (7 bases). The CDR3 has 16 residues. V dropped 4 bases and J dropped 3 bases, with 19 bases sitting between them. Germline V gene lookup returns CDR1 MGHRA and CDR2 YSYEKL. As DNA, the CDR3 is TGCGCCAGCAGCCCTAGAGGAGGGGGGGGCTTCTACGAGCAGTACTTC. Residues: CASSPRGGGGFYEQYF.

This sequence joins TRBV27 and TRBJ2-2; 8 positions agree with TRBD2. Germline lookup yields CDR1 MNHEY and CDR2 SMNVEV (reference sequence). This CDR3 is 17 amino acids long. V lost 3 bases, J lost 6 bases, and 12 bases stayed unmatched. Here the CDR3 reads CASSLLGSGGPAGELFF. The CDR3 bases are TGTGCCAGCAGTTTGTTAGGTTCGGGAGGGCCGGCCGGGGAGCTGTTTTTT.

The chain joins TRBV11-2 to TRBJ2-1; 7 bases are shared with TRBD1. Germline CDR1 SGHAT, CDR2 FQNNGV. V shed 2 bases and J 7 bases; nucleotides not matched to a gene: 11. This CDR3 spans 16 amino acids. The CDR3 DNA is TGTGCCAGCAGCTTAAAAGGCACAGGGGCCTCTAATGAGCAGTTCTTC. Translation gives CASSLKGTGASNEQFF. Variable domain in full (rest from reference TRBV11-2 and TRBJ2-1): EAGVAQSPRYKIIEKRQSVAFWCNPISGHATLYWYQQILGQGPKLLIQFQNNGVVDDSQLPKDRFSAERLKGVDSTLKIQPAKLEDSAVYLCASSLKGTGASNEQFFGPGTRLTVL.

The chain links TRBV6-5 to TRBJ2-6; D remains unclear. The CDR3 consists of 13 residues. Germline V gives CDR1 MNHEY, CDR2 SVGAGI. V lost 6 bases and J lost 4, with 7 bases in between. CDR3 coding DNA: TGTGCCAGCAGCGGGCGGGGGGCCAACGTCCTGACTTTC. It codes for CASSGRGANVLTF.

The chain uses TRBV12-5 and TRBJ2-1; 7 bases agree with TRBD2. Looked up from germline, CDR1 is LGHNT and CDR2 is FRNRAP. V dropped 0 bases and J dropped 7; count of bases not matched to a gene: 9. This CDR3 has 16 residues. CDR3 protein: CASGLVSAGVFNEQFF. CDR3 nucleotide sequence: TGTGCTAGTGGTTTGGTATCGGCGGGAGTGTTTAATGAGCAGTTCTTC.

In this sample, this clone turned up once. V usage is TRBV6-1 and J usage is TRBJ2-5; no firm D call. The V gene's germline CDR1 is MNHNS and CDR2 SASEGT. V lost 1 base and J 5 bases, leaving 5 bases between the germline ends. The CDR3 totals 12 residues. CDR3 in amino acids: CASSEVWETQYF. CDR3 sequence (DNA): TGTGCCAGCAGTGAAGTATGGGAGACCCAGTACTTC.

The chain is built from TRBV5-1 and TRBJ2-7, with TRBD2 matching over 7 bases. The CDR3 has 12 amino acids. The V segment lost 7 bases and the J segment 7 bases; nucleotides outside the gene matches: 8. Germline V gene sequence: CDR1 SGHRS, CDR2 YFSETQ. The CDR3 region is CASSSGMGEQYF. The CDR3 DNA sequence: TGCGCCAGCTCCAGCGGGATGGGTGAGCAGTACTTC.

This chain uses TRBV5-1 with TRBJ2-7; 8 bases agree with TRBD1. Germline V gene sequence: CDR1 SGHRS, CDR2 YFSETQ. The junction had 4 bases not matched to a gene; V was cut back by 0 bases and J by 2 bases. The length of the CDR3 is 15 residues. The CDR3 DNA sequence: TGCGCCAGCAGCTTGGGGCCAGGGGGCACCTACGAGCAGTACTTC. It is translated as CASSLGPGGTYEQYF.

The V and J genes are TRBV11-2 and TRBJ2-5; 10 bases fit TRBD2. The CDR3 has 15 amino acids. The V gene end was trimmed by 5 bases and the J gene end by 9 bases; junction bases not matched to a gene: 12. Germline V CDR1 and CDR2: SGHAT, FQNNGV. The CDR3 DNA reads TGTGCCAGCAGCGCTCTAGCGGGGGCCCTTGGGGCCCAGTACTTC. This codes for CASSALAGALGAQYF. Using reference TRBV11-2 and TRBJ2-5 for the parts outside the CDR3, the full variable domain is EAGVAQSPRYKIIEKRQSVAFWCNPISGHATLYWYQQILGQGPKLLIQFQNNGVVDDSQLPKDRFSAERLKGVDSTLKIQPAKLEDSAVYLCASSALAGALGAQYFGPGTRLLVL.

The chain carries TRBV28 and TRBJ1-5, with unresolved D. Germline V gives CDR1 MDHEN, CDR2 SYDVKM. Trimming removed 3 bases from V and 4 bases from J, with 13 bases in between. The CDR3 loop spans 15 amino acids. CDR3 residues: CASSLQGGLNQPQHF. The CDR3, as DNA: TGTGCCAGCAGTTTGCAAGGAGGGTTGAATCAGCCCCAGCATTTT.

Only one count was recorded for this clone. In DNA form, the CDR3 reads TGTGCCTGGAGTCGACAGACCTACGAGCAGTACTTC. Protein: CAWSRQTYEQYF. The genes are TRBV30 and TRBJ2-7, with a possible D match to TRBD1 (5 bases). V was clipped by 2 bases and J by 2 bases, with 7 bases between them. The CDR3 length is 12 residues. CDR1 GTSNPN and CDR2 SVGIG come from the germline V gene (reference sequence). The full variable domain, in which reference TRBV30 and TRBJ2-7 provide the parts outside the CDR3, is SQTIHQWPATLVQPVGSPLSLECTVEGTSNPNLYWYRQAAGRGLQLLFYSVGIGQISSEVPQNLSASRPQDRQFILSSKKLLLSDSGFYLCAWSRQTYEQYFGPGTRLTVT.

The V gene is TRBV27, the J gene TRBJ1-2; no firm D call. V gave up 1 base and J gave up 0 bases, with 9 bases separating them. Germline V lookup: CDR1 MNHEY, CDR2 SMNVEV (reference sequence). The CDR3 sequence is 15 residues long. The CDR3 bases are TGTGCCAGCAGTTTATTTCCGATACCTAACTATGGCTACACCTTC. Residues: CASSLFPIPNYGYTF.

DNA of the CDR3: TGTGCCAGCAGCACTCGCCCTCCCTACAGGGGCAGTTCACCCCTCCACTTT. This sequence encodes CASSTRPPYRGSSPLHF. The chain uses TRBV27 and TRBJ1-6; 7 bases fit TRBD1. Trimming removed 6 bases from V and 9 bases from J; junction bases left unmatched: 17. This CDR3 comprises 17 residues. Germline V lookup: CDR1 MNHEY, CDR2 SMNVEV (reference sequence).

The chain couples TRBV14 to TRBJ1-1, with no clear D. The ends were cut back, 6 bases at V and 1 base at J, with 12 bases in the middle. Germline CDR1 reads SGHDN; CDR2 reads FVKESK. The CDR3 extends over 14 amino acids. The CDR3: CASRGRRGNTEAFF. CDR3 bases: TGTGCCAGCAGAGGACGCCGGGGGAACACTGAAGCTTTCTTT.

The V gene is TRBV5-1, the J gene TRBJ2-2, with D perhaps matching TRBD1 or TRBD2 (6 bases each). This CDR3 is built from 15 residues. Trimming cost V 5 bases and J 5 bases, with 16 bases left between them. Per germline, CDR1 SGHRS and CDR2 YFSETQ. CDR3 loop: CASRGGPVMTGELFF. The CDR3 coding sequence is TGCGCCAGCAGGGGGGGCCCCGTTATGACCGGGGAGCTGTTTTTT.

The count of this clone is one. The rearrangement links TRBV4-3 to TRBJ2-7; TRBD1 matches 9 bases. The junction had 13 bases not matched to a gene; V was cut back by 4 bases and J by 3 bases. CDR3 size: 17 residues. CDR1 and CDR2 from the germline V gene are LGHNA and YSLEER. The CDR3 region has the DNA TGCGCCAGCAGCCGATCATTACCGGGACAGGGACACTACGAGCAGTACTTC. Translating it yields CASSRSLPGQGHYEQYF.

The CDR3 DNA sequence: TGTGCCAGCAGCCCGAGGACAGGGAACACTGAAGCTTTCTTT. This encodes CASSPRTGNTEAFF. The genes are TRBV7-9 and TRBJ1-1; TRBD1 matches at 7 bases. V was pared by 5 bases and J by 1 base, with 4 bases of the junction left unmatched. This CDR3 spans 14 amino acids. Germline values: CDR1 SEHNR, CDR2 FQNEAQ (reference sequence).

The chain joins TRBV6-5 to TRBJ1-3, with D hard to call. There are 16 residues in the CDR3. V lost 0 bases and J lost 0, with 9 bases in between. Looked up from germline, CDR1 is MNHEY and CDR2 is SVGAGI. Here the CDR3 reads CASSYSILHSGNTIYF. CDR3 DNA sequence: TGTGCCAGCAGTTACTCGATTCTGCACTCTGGAAACACCATATATTTT.